The clone carrying this T cell receptor beta chain has only a few counts. Its antigen is currently unknown. This entry belongs to a study of post-analysis software for immune sequencing data. Study overall: The disease courses spanned relapsing-remitting, secondary progressive and progressive-relapsing forms of multiple sclerosis. Findings and caveats of the study: Controls showed lower frequencies than patients for five TRBV segments, and TRBV5-6, TRBV5-1 and TRBV20-1 were among these.

Germline-derived CDR1 and CDR2 are SGHRS and YFSETQ. The CDR3 totals 16 residues. With V trimmed by 4 bases and J by 2 bases, 4 bases remained unmatched. Unique molecular identifiers were carried by the TCR beta cDNA libraries. TCRdb recomputed calls from the PCR reads with MiXCR, one row per CDR3 protein. The sample consists of 350,000 to 500,000 distinct CDR3 sequences, over 30% of them appearing once. The source is a girl aged 2-15 years with multiple sclerosis. The chain employs TRBV5-1 and TRBJ2-3; 13 bases map to TRBD2. The specimen sequenced was blood. CDR3 nucleotide sequence: TGCGCCAGCAGCCCCGGACTAGCGGGAGTCACAGATACGCAGTATTTT. This gives the protein CASSPGLAGVTDTQYF.